This T cell receptor beta chain was recorded in a study of blood T cell repertoires in COVID-19. About the research overall: Nucleic acid was either cDNA or gDNA, and it came from T cells, B-cell-depleted T cells, or PBMCs.

Germline V gene data show CDR1 as LNHDA and CDR2 as SQIVND (reference sequence). Trimming at V came to 8 bases and at J to 12 bases, leaving 7 bases not matched to a gene. This CDR3 has 11 residues. Assay: immunoSEQ multiplex PCR; the TCRdb copy retains only in-frame clones and omits some. The table includes about 190,000 clones, around 90% detected once. V is TRBV19 and J is TRBJ2-1, with 7 bases matching TRBD1. This sequence was found in a man in his forties or fifties with acute or convalescent COVID-19. The sequenced sample consisted of peripheral blood. CDR3 DNA sequence: TGTGCCAGTCTCGACAGGGCAGTGCAGTTCTTC. This translates into CASLDRAVQFF.